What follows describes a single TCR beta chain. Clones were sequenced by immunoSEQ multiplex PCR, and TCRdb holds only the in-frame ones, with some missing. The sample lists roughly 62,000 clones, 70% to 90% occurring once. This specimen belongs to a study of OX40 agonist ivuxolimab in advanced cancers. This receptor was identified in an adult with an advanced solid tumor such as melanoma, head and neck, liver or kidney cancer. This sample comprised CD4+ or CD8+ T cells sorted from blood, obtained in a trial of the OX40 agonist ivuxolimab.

This CDR3 is CASSSSGRWAYEQYF. The CDR3 DNA reads as TGTGCCAGCAGTTCTAGCGGGAGATGGGCCTACGAGCAGTACTTC. The chain is built from TRBV27 and TRBJ2-7; 10 bases fit TRBD2. The CDR3 is made up of 15 amino acids. The germline gives CDR1 MNHEY, CDR2 SMNVEV (reference sequence). Germline trimming cut 4 bases from V and 2 bases from J; bases unmatched to any gene: 5.